This T cell receptor beta chain was obtained from a study of glioma-infiltrating T cells. The germline V gene encodes CDR1 SGHRS and CDR2 YFSETQ. CDR3 length: 14 residues. Trimming pared 0 bases from V and 2 bases from J, leaving 7 bases between. In its sample, this clonotype was seen many times. No antigen is known for it. Study findings and constraints: Above-expected tissue-blood divergence occurred in all gliomas, most in low-grade ones.

Using RNA template, CDR3s of TCR alpha and beta were amplified with iRepertoire arm-PCR. A single record per CDR3 protein comes from TCRdb applying MiXCR to the multiplex PCR reads. The sample has fewer than 200,000 distinct CDR3 sequences, about 32% seen once. The source is a human donor with low-grade glioma or glioblastoma, undergoing nonglioma brain surgery, or in good health (not recorded which). The sequencing input was glioma tissue, nonneoplastic brain tissue, or PBMCs (not recorded which). The V gene is TRBV5-1, the J gene TRBJ2-3, with D hard to call. CDR3 sequence (DNA): TGCGCCAGCAGCTTGGTTCCAGACACAGATACGCAGTATTTT. It encodes CASSLVPDTDTQYF.